These 17 T cell receptor beta chains were sequenced from one sample in a study of T cell repertoires in cytomegalovirus infection. Their antigens remain unidentified. Using its own MiXCR run on the reads, TCRdb lists one record per CDR3 protein. The sample gives tens of thousands of distinct CDR3 sequences, roughly a quarter of which show up once; about 50% is in the top ten. The input for sequencing was CD8+ T cells from cultured PBMCs, taken from culture after CMV antigen stimulation. Receptor source: a human donor in good health (CMV status not recorded). Some clones in this sample may be carry-over from other donors' samples.

The sample holds many counts of this clonotype. The CDR3 reads CASSLGIGGRSTDTQYF. The CDR3 DNA is TGTGCCAGCAGCTTAGGTATCGGCGGGAGGAGCACAGATACGCAGTATTTT. This chain joins TRBV7-6 and TRBJ2-3; TRBD2 matches 8 bases. CDR1 and CDR2 from the germline V gene are SGHVS and FNYEAQ. The junction had 6 bases not matched to a gene; V was cut back by 1 base and J by 0 bases. The CDR3 contains 17 residues.

V and J are TRBV19 and TRBJ1-2; 10 nucleotides agree with TRBD1. The CDR3 length is 14 residues. Germline CDR1 reads LNHDA; CDR2 reads SQIVND (reference sequence). With 11 bases clipped from V and 1 base from J, the junction kept 7 bases outside the gene matches. The CDR3 sequence: CASEGTGDNYGYTF. As DNA, the CDR3 is TGTGCCTCCGAAGGGACAGGGGATAACTATGGCTACACCTTC.

This rearrangement joins TRBV13 to TRBJ2-2, with D perhaps TRBD1 (5 bases). The CDR3 sequence is 15 residues long. Trimming shortened V by 5 bases and J by 6 bases, and 16 bases separated the two germline ends. From germline, CDR1 is PRHDT and CDR2 FYEKMQ (reference sequence). DNA of the CDR3: TGTGCCAGCAGCGCCCCCAGTCAGGGTTCCGGGGAGCTGTTTTTT. This gives the protein CASSAPSQGSGELFF.

The chain combines TRBV30 with TRBJ1-1; D is ambiguous. Deletions cut 2 bases from V and 0 bases from J, with 7 bases between. Germline-derived CDR1 and CDR2 are GTSNPN and SVGIG (reference sequence). This CDR3 contains 13 residues. CDR3 loop: CAWSWPVNTEAFF. The DNA for the CDR3 is TGTGCCTGGAGTTGGCCGGTGAACACTGAAGCTTTCTTT.

This sequence joins TRBV2 and TRBJ2-7; unclear D gene. There are 12 residues in the CDR3. CDR1 and CDR2 from the germline V gene are SNHLY and FYNNEI. The germline V and J ends were trimmed by 5 bases and 2 bases, with 7 bases remaining between them. The CDR3 protein is CASSWIPYEQYF. CDR3 sequence (DNA): TGTGCCAGCAGTTGGATTCCCTACGAGCAGTACTTC.

There are many counts of this clonotype. J is TRBJ2-3 and V is TRBV7-6, with D maybe TRBD2 (8 bases). Germline V gene data show CDR1 as SGHVS and CDR2 as FNYEAQ. The V gene lost 5 bases and the J gene lost 4 bases, with 16 bases spanning the gap. This CDR3 region has 15 residues. CDR3 sequence reads: CASSPGRGRADTQYF. DNA for the CDR3: TGTGCCAGCAGCCCCGGGAGGGGGCGTGCAGATACGCAGTATTTT.

The chain uses TRBV28 and TRBJ2-7, with TRBD1 matching over 9 bases. The CDR3 runs to 17 residues. J was trimmed by 0 bases and V by 2 bases; bases with no gene match: 8. CDR1 MDHEN and CDR2 SYDVKM come from the germline V gene. In DNA form, the CDR3 reads TGTGCCAGCAGTTTAGGGCCCCGGGACAGGGTCTCCTACGAGCAGTACTTC. Translation gives CASSLGPRDRVSYEQYF.

The chain is built from TRBV30 and TRBJ1-1; D unclear. V was trimmed by 5 bases and J by 7 bases, leaving 11 bases between them. CDR1 and CDR2 (germline): GTSNPN, SVGIG (reference sequence). The CDR3 has 11 residues. CDR3: CAWGWGSEAFF. The CDR3 nucleotides read TGTGCCTGGGGTTGGGGAAGTGAAGCTTTCTTT. Full variable domain (remainder filled in from reference TRBV30 and TRBJ1-1): SQTIHQWPATLVQPVGSPLSLECTVEGTSNPNLYWYRQAAGRGLQLLFYSVGIGQISSEVPQNLSASRPQDRQFILSSKKLLLSDSGFYLCAWGWGSEAFFGQGTRLTVV.

V gene TRBV29-1 combines with J gene TRBJ1-1; possible D gene TRBD1, 6 bases. Germline V lookup: CDR1 SQVTM, CDR2 ANQGSEA. There are 13 residues in the CDR3. Trimming stripped 7 bases from V and 0 bases from J, with 12 bases between. CDR3 residues: CSGTGTLNTEAFF. In nucleotides, the CDR3 is TGCAGCGGAACCGGGACACTGAACACTGAAGCTTTCTTT. The full variable domain, its missing parts supplied by reference TRBV29-1 and TRBJ1-1, is SAVISQKPSRDICQRGTSLTIQCQVDSQVTMMFWYRQQPGQSLTLIATANQGSEATYESGFVIDKFPISRPNLTFSTLTVSNMSPEDSSIYLCSGTGTLNTEAFFGQGTRLTVV.

This clonotype appeared a few times. V is TRBV11-2 and J is TRBJ1-2, with 8 bases lining up with TRBD1. CDR1 SGHAT and CDR2 FQNNGV come from the germline V gene. The CDR3 is 15 residues long. J was trimmed by 6 bases and V by 1 base; bases with no gene match: 7. CDR3 in amino acids: CASSLARSGGDGYTF. DNA of the CDR3: TGTGCCAGCAGCTTAGCCCGCTCAGGGGGCGATGGCTACACCTTC.

Many counts were recorded for this clonotype. The chain couples TRBV7-8 to TRBJ2-3; D is unresolved. CDR1 is SGHVS and CDR2 is FQNEAQ in the germline V gene. The CDR3 totals 24 residues. The ends were cut back, 2 bases at V and 0 bases at J, with 36 bases in the middle. CDR3 in DNA: TGTGCCAGCAGCTTAAAACCCCCAACCCCGACCGCCTGGGGTGATCCCTCTAGCACAGATACGCAGTATTTT. Translation: CASSLKPPTPTAWGDPSSTDTQYF.

In its sample, this clonotype was seen many times. This sequence joins TRBV7-6 and TRBJ2-3, with 9 bases aligning to TRBD2. Germline CDR1 SGHVS, CDR2 FNYEAQ. This CDR3 has 16 amino acids. The junction had 5 bases not matched to a gene; V was cut back by 1 base and J by 3 bases. CDR3 coding DNA: TGTGCCAGCAGCTTAGAAGCGGGAGGAAATACAGATACGCAGTATTTT. As protein: CASSLEAGGNTDTQYF. Based on the CDR3 plus reference TRBV7-6 and TRBJ2-3, the full variable domain is GAGVSQSPRYKVTKRGQDVALRCDPISGHVSLYWYRQALGQGPEFLTYFNYEAQQDKSGLPNDRFSAERPEGSISTLTIQRTEQRDSAMYRCASSLEAGGNTDTQYFGPGTRLTVL.

This sequence joins TRBV11-3 and TRBJ2-1; TRBD2 matches 8 bases. With 4 bases clipped from V and 7 bases from J, the junction kept 9 bases outside the gene matches. Germline values: CDR1 SGHNT, CDR2 YENEEA. This CDR3 has 15 residues. The CDR3 bases are TGTGCCAGCAGCTCGGGGGGGGGGGGGCCGAATGAGCAGTTCTTC. Amino acid sequence: CASSSGGGGPNEQFF.

A few counts support this clonotype. The rearrangement links TRBV14 to TRBJ2-2; D is unresolved. Germline V gene lookup returns CDR1 SGHDN and CDR2 FVKESK. Trimming removed 0 bases from V and 7 bases from J, with 6 bases in between. CDR3 length: 13 residues. This CDR3 reads CASSQDVDGELFF. The CDR3 region has the DNA TGTGCCAGCAGCCAAGACGTTGACGGGGAGCTGTTTTTT.

This clonotype showed up just a few times. The chain joins TRBV20-1 to TRBJ2-5; 10 nucleotides line up with TRBD2. Germline values: CDR1 DFQATT, CDR2 SNEGSKA (reference sequence). The CDR3 extends over 13 amino acids. J lost 5 bases, V lost 3 bases, and 3 bases had no gene match. The CDR3 sequence: CSARGLAMETQYF. The CDR3 coding sequence is TGCAGTGCTAGGGGACTAGCGATGGAGACCCAGTACTTC.

This clonotype showed up just a few times. V usage is TRBV6-4 and J usage is TRBJ2-1; a weak D match, TRBD2 (6 bases). The CDR3 covers 15 residues. Per germline, CDR1 MRHNA and CDR2 SNTAGT. Trimming left V 6 bases short and J 2 bases short, with 14 bases between. CDR3 coding DNA: TGTGCCAGCAGCGTCGGGGCGGGACCCTACAATGAGCAGTTCTTC. Protein product: CASSVGAGPYNEQFF.

This chain links TRBV19 with TRBJ1-4; TRBD1 agrees at 7 bases. The CDR3 totals 16 residues. The V gene end was trimmed by 7 bases and the J gene end by 4 bases; junction bases not matched to a gene: 12. Germline V gene sequence: CDR1 LNHDA, CDR2 SQIVND (reference sequence). CDR3 in DNA: TGTGCCAGTACCCAGAGGGCGACAGGGCGTAATGAAAAACTGTTTTTT. Amino acids: CASTQRATGRNEKLFF.